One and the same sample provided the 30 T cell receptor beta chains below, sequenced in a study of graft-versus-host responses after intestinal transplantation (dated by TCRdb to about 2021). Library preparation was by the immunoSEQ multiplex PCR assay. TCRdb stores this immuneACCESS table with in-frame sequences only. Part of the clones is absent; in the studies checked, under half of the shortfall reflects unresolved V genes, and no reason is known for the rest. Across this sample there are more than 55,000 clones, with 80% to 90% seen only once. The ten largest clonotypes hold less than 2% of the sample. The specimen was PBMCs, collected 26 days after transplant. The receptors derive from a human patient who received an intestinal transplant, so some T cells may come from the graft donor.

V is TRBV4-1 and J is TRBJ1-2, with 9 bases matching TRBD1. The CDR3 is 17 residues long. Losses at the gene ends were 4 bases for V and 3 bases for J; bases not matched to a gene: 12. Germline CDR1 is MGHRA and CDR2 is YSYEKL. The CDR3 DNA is TGCGCCAGCAGCCGGGACAGGGTGGGGGTGGTAGACTATGGCTACACCTTC. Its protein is CASSRDRVGVVDYGYTF.

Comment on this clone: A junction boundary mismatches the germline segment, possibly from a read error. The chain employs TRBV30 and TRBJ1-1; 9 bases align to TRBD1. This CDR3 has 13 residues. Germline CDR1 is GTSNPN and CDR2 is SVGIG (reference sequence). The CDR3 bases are TGCGCCGCGGAACCGGGACAGGGATCGATAGCTTTCTTT. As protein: CAAEPGQGSIAFF.

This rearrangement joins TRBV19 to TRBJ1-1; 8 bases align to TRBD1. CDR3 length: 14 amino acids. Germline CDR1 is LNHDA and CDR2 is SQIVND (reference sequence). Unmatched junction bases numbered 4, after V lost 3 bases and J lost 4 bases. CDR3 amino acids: CASSMETGGTEAFF. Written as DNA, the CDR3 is TGTGCCAGTAGTATGGAAACAGGGGGCACTGAAGCTTTCTTT. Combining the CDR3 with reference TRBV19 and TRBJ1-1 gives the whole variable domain DGGITQSPKYLFRKEGQNVTLSCEQNLNHDAMYWYRQDPGQGLRLIYYSQIVNDFQKGDIAEGYSVSREKKESFPLTVTSAQKNPTAFYLCASSMETGGTEAFFGQGTRLTVV.

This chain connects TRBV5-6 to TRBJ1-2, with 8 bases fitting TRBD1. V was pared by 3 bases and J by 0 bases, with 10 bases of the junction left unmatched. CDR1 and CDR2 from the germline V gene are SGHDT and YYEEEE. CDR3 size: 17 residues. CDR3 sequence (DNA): TGTGCCAGCAGCTGGGGGACAGGAGAGACTGCTAACTATGGCTACACCTTC. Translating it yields CASSWGTGETANYGYTF.

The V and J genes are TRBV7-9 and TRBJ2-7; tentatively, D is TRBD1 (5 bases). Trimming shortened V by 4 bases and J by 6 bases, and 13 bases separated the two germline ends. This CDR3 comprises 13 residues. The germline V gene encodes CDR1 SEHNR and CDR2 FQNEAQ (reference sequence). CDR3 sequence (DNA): TGTGCCAGCAGCTCCCCTAGGGGCCCCGAGCAGTACGTC. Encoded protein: CASSSPRGPEQYV.

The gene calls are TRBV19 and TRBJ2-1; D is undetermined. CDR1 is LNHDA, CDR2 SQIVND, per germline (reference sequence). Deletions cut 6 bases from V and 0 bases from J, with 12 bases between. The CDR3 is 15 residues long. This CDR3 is CASSPNPSSYNEQFF. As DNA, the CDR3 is TGTGCCAGTAGCCCTAACCCCTCCTCCTACAATGAGCAGTTCTTC. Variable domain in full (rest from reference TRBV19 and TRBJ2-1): DGGITQSPKYLFRKEGQNVTLSCEQNLNHDAMYWYRQDPGQGLRLIYYSQIVNDFQKGDIAEGYSVSREKKESFPLTVTSAQKNPTAFYLCASSPNPSSYNEQFFGPGTRLTVL.

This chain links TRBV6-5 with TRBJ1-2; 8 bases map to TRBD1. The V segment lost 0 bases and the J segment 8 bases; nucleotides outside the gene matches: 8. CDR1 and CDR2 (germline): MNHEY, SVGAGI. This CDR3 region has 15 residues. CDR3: CASSYSTGDPRGYTF. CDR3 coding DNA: TGTGCCAGCAGTTACTCGACAGGGGACCCACGGGGCTACACCTTC.

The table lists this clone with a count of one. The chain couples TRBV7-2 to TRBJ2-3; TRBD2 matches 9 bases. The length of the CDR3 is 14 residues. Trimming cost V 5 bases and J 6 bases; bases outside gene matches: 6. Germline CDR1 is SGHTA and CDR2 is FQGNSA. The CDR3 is CASSPSGGPDTQYF. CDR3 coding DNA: TGTGCCAGCAGCCCGAGCGGGGGGCCCGATACGCAGTATTTT.

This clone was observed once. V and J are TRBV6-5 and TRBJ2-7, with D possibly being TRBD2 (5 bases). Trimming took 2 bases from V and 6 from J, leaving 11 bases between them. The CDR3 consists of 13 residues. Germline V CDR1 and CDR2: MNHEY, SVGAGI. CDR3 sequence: CASSYENGSEQYF. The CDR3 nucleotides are TGTGCCAGCAGTTACGAGAATGGGAGCGAGCAGTACTTC.

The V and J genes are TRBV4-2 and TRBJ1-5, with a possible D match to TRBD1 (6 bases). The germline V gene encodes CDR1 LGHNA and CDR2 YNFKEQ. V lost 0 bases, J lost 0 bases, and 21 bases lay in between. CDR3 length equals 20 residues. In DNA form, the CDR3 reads TGTGCCAGCAGCCAAGAGACGGTCGGACAGCAAGGGAATAGCAATCAGCCCCAGCATTTT. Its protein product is CASSQETVGQQGNSNQPQHF.

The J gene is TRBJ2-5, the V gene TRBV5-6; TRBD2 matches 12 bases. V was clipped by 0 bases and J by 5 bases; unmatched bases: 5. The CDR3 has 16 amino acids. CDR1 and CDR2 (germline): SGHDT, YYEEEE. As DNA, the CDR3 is TGTGCCAGCAGCTTGGCTAGCGGGGGGGCCCGGGAGACCCAGTACTTC. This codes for CASSLASGGARETQYF.

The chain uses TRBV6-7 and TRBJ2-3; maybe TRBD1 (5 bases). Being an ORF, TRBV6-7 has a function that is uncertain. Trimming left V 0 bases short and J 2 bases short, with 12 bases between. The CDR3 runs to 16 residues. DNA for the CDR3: TGTGCCAGCAGTTACTCGACCAGGGTCTACACAGATACGCAGTATTTT. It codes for CASSYSTRVYTDTQYF.

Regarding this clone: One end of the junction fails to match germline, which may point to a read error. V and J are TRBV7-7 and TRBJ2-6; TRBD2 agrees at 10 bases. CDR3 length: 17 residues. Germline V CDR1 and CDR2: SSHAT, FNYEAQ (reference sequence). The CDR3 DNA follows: TGTGCTAGCAGCCTAGGTAGCGGGAGGTCTGGGGCCAACGTCCTGACTTTC. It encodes CASSLGSGRSGANVLTF.

CDR3 residues: CASSSTGAGELFF. In nucleotides, the CDR3 is TGTGCCAGCAGCTCGACAGGGGCCGGGGAGCTGTTTTTT. The chain carries TRBV7-9 and TRBJ2-2; 8 bases are shared with TRBD1. Germline CDR1 SEHNR, CDR2 FQNEAQ (reference sequence). The CDR3 contains 13 residues. V gave up 4 bases and J gave up 6 bases; unmatched junction bases: 1.

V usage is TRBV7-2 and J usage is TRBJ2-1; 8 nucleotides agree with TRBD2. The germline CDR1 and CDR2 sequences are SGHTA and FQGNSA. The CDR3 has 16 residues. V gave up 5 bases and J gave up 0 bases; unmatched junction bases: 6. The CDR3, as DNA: TGTGCCAGCAGCCGAAGCGGGGGCAGCTCCTACAATGAGCAGTTCTTC. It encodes CASSRSGGSSYNEQFF. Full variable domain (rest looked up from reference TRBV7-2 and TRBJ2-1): GAGVSQSPSNKVTEKGKDVELRCDPISGHTALYWYRQSLGQGLEFLIYFQGNSAPDKSGLPSDRFSAERTGGSVSTLTIQRTQQEDSAVYLCASSRSGGSSYNEQFFGPGTRLTVL.

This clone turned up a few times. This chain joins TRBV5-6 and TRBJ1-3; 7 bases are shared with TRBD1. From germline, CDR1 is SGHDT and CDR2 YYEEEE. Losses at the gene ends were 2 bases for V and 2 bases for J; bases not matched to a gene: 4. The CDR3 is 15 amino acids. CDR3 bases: TGTGCCAGCAGCTTTGGGACAGCTCCTGGAAACACCATATATTTT. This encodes CASSFGTAPGNTIYF.

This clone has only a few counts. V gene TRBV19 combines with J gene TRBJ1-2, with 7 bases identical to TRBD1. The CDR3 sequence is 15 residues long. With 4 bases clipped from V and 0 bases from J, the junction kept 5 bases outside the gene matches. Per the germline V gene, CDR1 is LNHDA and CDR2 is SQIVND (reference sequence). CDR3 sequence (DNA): TGTGCCAGTAGTAAGGGGGCGCAGGCTAACTATGGCTACACCTTC. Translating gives CASSKGAQANYGYTF.

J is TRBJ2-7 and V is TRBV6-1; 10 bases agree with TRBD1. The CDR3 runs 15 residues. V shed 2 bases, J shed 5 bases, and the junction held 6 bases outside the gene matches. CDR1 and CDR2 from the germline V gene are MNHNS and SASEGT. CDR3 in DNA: TGTGCCAGCAGTGAATCCGGGACAGGGGCCCACGAGCAGTACTTC. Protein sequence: CASSESGTGAHEQYF.

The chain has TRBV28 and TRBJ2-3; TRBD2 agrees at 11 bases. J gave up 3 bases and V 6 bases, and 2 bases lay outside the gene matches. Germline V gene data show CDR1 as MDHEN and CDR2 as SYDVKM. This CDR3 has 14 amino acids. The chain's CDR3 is CASSRLAGTDTQYF. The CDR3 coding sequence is TGTGCCAGCAGCCGACTAGCGGGGACAGATACGCAGTATTTT.

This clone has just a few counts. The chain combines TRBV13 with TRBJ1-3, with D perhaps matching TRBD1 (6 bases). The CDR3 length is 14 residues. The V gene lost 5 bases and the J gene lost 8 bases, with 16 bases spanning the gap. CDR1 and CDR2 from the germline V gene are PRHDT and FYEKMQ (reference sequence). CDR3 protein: CASSPGQRKDTIYF. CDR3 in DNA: TGTGCCAGCAGCCCAGGACAGCGGAAGGACACCATATATTTT.

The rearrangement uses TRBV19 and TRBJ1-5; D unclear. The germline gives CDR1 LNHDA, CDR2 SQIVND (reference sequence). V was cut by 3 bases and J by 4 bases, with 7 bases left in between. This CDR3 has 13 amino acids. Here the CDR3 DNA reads TGTGCCAGTAGTATCAGTTGGAATCAGCCCCAGCATTTT. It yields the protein CASSISWNQPQHF.

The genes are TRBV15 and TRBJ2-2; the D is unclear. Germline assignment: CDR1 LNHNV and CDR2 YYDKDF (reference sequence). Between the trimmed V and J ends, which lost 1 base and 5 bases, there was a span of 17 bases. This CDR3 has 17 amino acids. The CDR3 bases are TGTGCCACCAGCAGAGGGTTTGGCGGCCCCTCAACCGGGGAGCTGTTTTTT. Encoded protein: CATSRGFGGPSTGELFF.

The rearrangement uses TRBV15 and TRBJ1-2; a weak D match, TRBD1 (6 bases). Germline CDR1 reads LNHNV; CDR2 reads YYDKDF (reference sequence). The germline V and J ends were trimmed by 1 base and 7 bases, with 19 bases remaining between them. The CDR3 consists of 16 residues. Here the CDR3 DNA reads TGTGCCACCAGCAGAGTTGGGAGACCTACAGGGTTTGGCTACACCTTC. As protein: CATSRVGRPTGFGYTF.

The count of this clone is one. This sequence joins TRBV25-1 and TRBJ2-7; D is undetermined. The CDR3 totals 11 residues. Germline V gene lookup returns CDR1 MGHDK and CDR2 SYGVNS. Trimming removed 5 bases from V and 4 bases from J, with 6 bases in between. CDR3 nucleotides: TGTGCCAGCAGTCAGAAATACGAGCAGTACTTC. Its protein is CASSQKYEQYF.

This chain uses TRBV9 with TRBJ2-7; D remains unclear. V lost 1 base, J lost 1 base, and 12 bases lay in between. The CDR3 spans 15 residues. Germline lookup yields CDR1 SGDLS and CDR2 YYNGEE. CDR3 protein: CASSVTPDGSYEQYF. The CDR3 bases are TGTGCCAGCAGCGTAACCCCCGACGGGTCCTACGAGCAGTACTTC.

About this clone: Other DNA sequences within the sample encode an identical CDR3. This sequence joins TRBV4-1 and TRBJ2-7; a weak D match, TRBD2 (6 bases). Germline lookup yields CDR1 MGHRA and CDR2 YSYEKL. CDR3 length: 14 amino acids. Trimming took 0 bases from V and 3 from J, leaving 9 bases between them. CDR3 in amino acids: CASSQDRGNYEQYV. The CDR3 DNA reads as TGCGCCAGCAGCCAAGATCGGGGGAACTACGAGCAGTACGTC.

CDR3 residues: CASSFVGGDPSTDTQYF. The CDR3 DNA reads TGTGCCAGCAGCTTTGTGGGAGGGGACCCTAGCACAGATACGCAGTATTTT. V gene TRBV7-9 combines with J gene TRBJ2-3; TRBD2 matches at 7 bases. After removal of 3 bases from V and 0 bases from J, the junction contained 9 bases not matched to a gene. Germline CDR1 SEHNR, CDR2 FQNEAQ (reference sequence). The CDR3 covers 17 residues. The complete variable domain, with remaining parts taken from reference TRBV7-9 and TRBJ2-3, reads DTGVSQNPRHKITKRGQNVTFRCDPISEHNRLYWYRQTLGQGPEFLTYFQNEAQLEKSRLLSDRFSAERPKGSFSTLEIQRTEQGDSAMYLCASSFVGGDPSTDTQYFGPGTRLTVL.

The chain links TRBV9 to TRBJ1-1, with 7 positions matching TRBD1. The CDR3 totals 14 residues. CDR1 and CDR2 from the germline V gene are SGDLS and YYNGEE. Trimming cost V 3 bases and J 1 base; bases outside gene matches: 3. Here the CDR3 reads CASSAGQANTEAFF. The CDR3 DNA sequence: TGTGCCAGCAGCGCCGGACAGGCGAACACTGAAGCTTTCTTT. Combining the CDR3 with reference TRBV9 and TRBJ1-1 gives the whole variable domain DSGVTQTPKHLITATGQRVTLRCSPRSGDLSVYWYQQSLDQGLQFLIQYYNGEERAKGNILERFSAQQFPDLHSELNLSSLELGDSALYFCASSAGQANTEAFFGQGTRLTVV.

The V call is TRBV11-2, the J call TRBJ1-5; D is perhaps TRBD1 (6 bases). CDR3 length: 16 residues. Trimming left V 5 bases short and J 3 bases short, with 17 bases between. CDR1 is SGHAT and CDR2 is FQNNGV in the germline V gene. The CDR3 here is CASSLHNTGNNQPQHF. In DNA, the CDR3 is TGTGCCAGCAGCCTCCACAACACAGGGAACAATCAGCCCCAGCATTTT.

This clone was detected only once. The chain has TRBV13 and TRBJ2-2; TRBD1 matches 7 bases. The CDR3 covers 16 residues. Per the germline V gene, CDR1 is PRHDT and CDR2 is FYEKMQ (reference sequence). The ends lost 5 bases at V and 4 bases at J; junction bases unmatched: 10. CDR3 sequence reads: CASSDSGQAITGELFF. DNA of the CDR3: TGTGCCAGCAGCGACAGCGGACAGGCAATCACCGGGGAGCTGTTTTTT.